The entry that follows covers one T cell receptor beta chain sequence. The V gene's germline CDR1 is SGHNT and CDR2 YENEEA. V dropped 4 bases and J dropped 3; count of bases not matched to a gene: 4. The CDR3 sequence is 14 residues long. The data derive from a study of T cell clones after liver transplantation. Only in-frame clones appear in the TCRdb table, and some are missing; sequencing was by immunoSEQ multiplex PCR. Among more than 95,000 clones listed, roughly 80% were seen once. This sample comprised CD4+ T cells from blood, obtained approximately 45 months after liver transplant. The gene calls are TRBV11-3 and TRBJ2-5; 8 nucleotides match TRBD1. The clonotype was recovered from a human patient who received a liver transplant. Some T cells may be provided by the graft donor. The CDR3, as DNA: TGTGCCAGCAGCTCCGGACAGGGTGAAGAGACCCAGTACTTC. Residues: CASSSGQGEETQYF.